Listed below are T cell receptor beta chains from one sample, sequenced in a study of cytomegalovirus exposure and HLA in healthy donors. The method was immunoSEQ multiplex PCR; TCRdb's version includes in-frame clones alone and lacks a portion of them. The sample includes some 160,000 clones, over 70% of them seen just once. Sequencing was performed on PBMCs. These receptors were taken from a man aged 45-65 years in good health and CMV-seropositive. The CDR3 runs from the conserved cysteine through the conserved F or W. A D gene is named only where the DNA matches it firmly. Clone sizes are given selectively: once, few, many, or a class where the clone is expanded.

CDR3aa: CASSSWGGTQYF; CDR3nt: TGTGCCAGCTCTTCTTGGGGGGGGACCCAGTACTTC; j_gene: TRBJ2-5; d_gene: TRBD2; v_gene: TRBV11-2; abundance: -
CDR3aa: CASSRGDSSPVYGYTF; CDR3nt: TGTGCCAGCTCACGGGGGGACAGTTCCCCTGTCTATGGCTACACCTTC; j_gene: TRBJ1-2; d_gene: TRBD1; v_gene: TRBV18; abundance: -
CDR3aa: CASSVDRDRGTYEQYF; CDR3nt: TGTGCCAGCAGCGTAGATCGGGACAGGGGGACCTACGAGCAGTACTTC; j_gene: TRBJ2-7; d_gene: TRBD1; v_gene: TRBV9; abundance: -
CDR3aa: CASSSGGRTDTQYF; CDR3nt: TGCGCCAGCAGTAGCGGGGGAAGGACAGATACGCAGTATTTT; j_gene: TRBJ2-3; d_gene: TRBD2; v_gene: TRBV10-1; abundance: once
CDR3aa: CASSFYSGGPATGNEQFF; CDR3nt: TGCGCCAGCAGCTTTTACTCAGGGGGCCCGGCAACCGGCAATGAGCAGTTCTTC; j_gene: TRBJ2-1; d_gene: TRBD1; v_gene: TRBV5-1; abundance: -
CDR3aa: CASSLAPETADTQYF; CDR3nt: TGCGCCAGCAGCTTGGCCCCGGAGACCGCGGATACGCAGTATTTT; j_gene: TRBJ2-3; d_gene: -; v_gene: TRBV5-1; abundance: -
CDR3aa: CASGRYSFSANTGELFF; CDR3nt: TGTGCCAGCGGGCGATACTCTTTTTCAGCGAACACCGGGGAGCTGTTTTTT; j_gene: TRBJ2-2; d_gene: -; v_gene: TRBV25-1; abundance: -
CDR3aa: CASSLSLVVETQYF; CDR3nt: TGTGCCAGCAGCTTATCCCTCGTTGTAGAGACCCAGTACTTC; j_gene: TRBJ2-5; d_gene: -; v_gene: TRBV11-2; abundance: -
CDR3aa: CSVEGQGHGGYTF; CDR3nt: TGCAGCGTTGAAGGGCAGGGGCACGGTGGCTACACCTTC; j_gene: TRBJ1-2; d_gene: -; v_gene: TRBV29-1; abundance: -
CDR3aa: CASKDGAGKNYGYTF; CDR3nt: TGCGCCAGCAAGGATGGGGCAGGTAAAAACTATGGCTACACCTTC; j_gene: TRBJ1-2; d_gene: -; v_gene: TRBV5-1; abundance: -
CDR3aa: CASSFRLLNEKLFF; CDR3nt: TGTGCCAGCAGCTTCAGGTTACTTAATGAAAAACTGTTTTTT; j_gene: TRBJ1-4; d_gene: -; v_gene: TRBV5-6; abundance: -
CDR3aa: CASSLAGLAGGPGEQYF; CDR3nt: TGCGCCAGCAGCTTGGCCGGCCTAGCGGGGGGGCCAGGGGAGCAGTACTTC; j_gene: TRBJ2-7; d_gene: TRBD2; v_gene: TRBV5-1; abundance: -
CDR3aa: CASSVQGGTEAFF; CDR3nt: TGTGCCAGCAGTGTTCAGGGAGGGACTGAAGCTTTCTTT; j_gene: TRBJ1-1; d_gene: -; v_gene: TRBV2; abundance: -
CDR3aa: CASSFWDRVETQYF; CDR3nt: TGTGCCAGCAGCTTTTGGGACAGGGTTGAGACCCAGTACTTC; j_gene: TRBJ2-5; d_gene: TRBD1; v_gene: TRBV5-6; abundance: -
CDR3aa: CASSYGGNYEQYF; CDR3nt: TGTGCCAGCAGTTATGGCGGCAACTACGAGCAGTACTTC; j_gene: TRBJ2-7; d_gene: -; v_gene: TRBV6-5; abundance: few
CDR3aa: CASSRREVRAGELFF; CDR3nt: TGTGCCAGCAGCCGACGGGAGGTGCGGGCCGGGGAGCTGTTTTTT; j_gene: TRBJ2-2; d_gene: TRBD2; v_gene: TRBV7-9; abundance: -
CDR3aa: CASSGRGTPNTGELFF; CDR3nt: TGTGCCAGCAGCGGAAGGGGGACACCGAACACCGGGGAGCTGTTTTTT; j_gene: TRBJ2-2; d_gene: -; v_gene: TRBV9; abundance: once
CDR3aa: CASSVTGVGNEQYF; CDR3nt: TGTGCCAGCAGCGTGACAGGGGTTGGAAACGAGCAGTACTTC; j_gene: TRBJ2-7; d_gene: TRBD1; v_gene: TRBV9; abundance: once
CDR3aa: CASSRRGGHYGYTF; CDR3nt: TGTGCCAGTAGTCGACGGGGGGGCCACTATGGCTACACCTTC; j_gene: TRBJ1-2; d_gene: -; v_gene: TRBV19; abundance: -
CDR3aa: CASLPTSLTDTQYF; CDR3nt: TGTGCCAGCCTCCCGACTAGCCTCACAGATACGCAGTATTTT; j_gene: TRBJ2-3; d_gene: TRBD2; v_gene: TRBV28; abundance: -
CDR3aa: CASSSGYNEQFF; CDR3nt: TGTGCCAGCTCCTCGGGGTACAATGAGCAGTTCTTC; j_gene: TRBJ2-1; d_gene: -; v_gene: TRBV10-3; abundance: -
CDR3aa: CASSPGPNQPQHF; CDR3nt: TGTGCCAGCTCACCAGGGCCCAATCAGCCCCAGCATTTT; j_gene: TRBJ1-5; d_gene: -; v_gene: TRBV18; abundance: -
CDR3aa: CASSADRSSYNSPLHF; CDR3nt: TGTGCCAGCAGTGCCGACAGAAGCTCCTATAATTCACCCCTCCACTTT; j_gene: TRBJ1-6; d_gene: -; v_gene: TRBV6-1; abundance: -
CDR3aa: CASNRGHSSYNEQFF; CDR3nt: TGTGCCAGCAACAGGGGGCATAGCTCCTACAATGAGCAGTTCTTC; j_gene: TRBJ2-1; d_gene: TRBD1; v_gene: TRBV28; abundance: -
CDR3aa: CASSLSGWETQYF; CDR3nt: TGTGCCAGCAGCTTAAGCGGGTGGGAGACCCAGTACTTC; j_gene: TRBJ2-5; d_gene: -; v_gene: TRBV11-2; abundance: -
CDR3aa: CASRAPGQGQPQHF; CDR3nt: TGTGCCAGCAGAGCCCCGGGACAGGGGCAGCCCCAGCATTTT; j_gene: TRBJ1-5; d_gene: TRBD1; v_gene: TRBV7-2; abundance: -
CDR3aa: CASSLRGQETQYF; CDR3nt: TGTGCCAGCAGCCTCCGGGGCCAAGAGACCCAGTACTTC; j_gene: TRBJ2-5; d_gene: -; v_gene: TRBV7-3; abundance: -